The 8 T cell receptor beta chains below all came from one sample that was sequenced in a study of cytomegalovirus exposure and HLA in healthy donors. It was with 60 Vbeta and 13 Jbeta primers that the PCR ran. This table comes from immunoSEQ multiplex PCR, and its TCRdb copy is limited to in-frame clones, with some not included. The data contain some 130,000 clones, around 80% of them singletons. The sample consisted of PBMCs. The source of these receptors is a male donor in good health and CMV-seropositive.

This clone was counted once. The V call is TRBV28, the J call TRBJ2-7, with 8 bases matching TRBD1. The CDR3 extends over 14 amino acids. Germline values: CDR1 MDHEN, CDR2 SYDVKM. Trimming took 5 bases from V and 3 from J; bases not matched to a gene: 6. The CDR3 coding sequence is TGTGCCAGCAGTATCCAGGACAGGGTCTACGAGCAGTACTTC. Translating it yields CASSIQDRVYEQYF.

CDR3 sequence: CASRRLGGDGANTGELFF. In DNA form, the CDR3 reads TGTGCCAGCAGACGGCTGGGCGGGGACGGCGCGAACACCGGGGAGCTGTTTTTT. The chain is built from TRBV11-2 and TRBJ2-2, with D perhaps TRBD2 (6 bases). Trimming left V 6 bases short and J 0 bases short, with 20 bases between. The CDR3 contains 18 residues. Germline CDR1 reads SGHAT; CDR2 reads FQNNGV.

The rearrangement uses TRBV7-9 and TRBJ2-3; a weak D match, TRBD1 (6 bases). V was cut by 1 base and J by 1 base, with 12 bases left in between. Per the germline V gene, CDR1 is SEHNR and CDR2 is FQNEAQ (reference sequence). The CDR3 sequence is 16 residues long. CDR3 sequence reads: CASSLGLRQGTDTQYF. The CDR3 region has the DNA TGTGCCAGCAGCTTAGGTCTGCGACAGGGCACAGATACGCAGTATTTT.

This rearrangement joins TRBV5-8 to TRBJ2-2, with D hard to call. CDR1 and CDR2 from the germline V gene are SGHTS and YDEGEE. The ends were cut back, 0 bases at V and 2 bases at J, with 5 bases in the middle. The CDR3 totals 14 residues. This chain's CDR3 is CASSLELNTGELFF. Written as DNA, the CDR3 is TGTGCCAGCAGCTTGGAGCTCAACACCGGGGAGCTGTTTTTT.

This chain links TRBV28 with TRBJ2-2, with no clear D. CDR1 MDHEN and CDR2 SYDVKM come from the germline V gene. There are 13 residues in the CDR3. V was clipped by 4 bases and J by 4 bases, with 7 bases between them. The CDR3 coding sequence is TGTGCCAGCAGTTACCACGGCACCGGGGAGCTGTTTTTT. Protein product: CASSYHGTGELFF.

The genes are TRBV11-2 and TRBJ2-1, with TRBD2 identical over 11 bases. The trim removed 3 bases at V and 5 bases at J, leaving 3 bases unmatched. The CDR3 length is 15 residues. The germline CDR1 and CDR2 sequences are SGHAT and FQNNGV. CDR3 amino acids: CASSLGTSGNNEQFF. The CDR3, as DNA: TGTGCCAGCAGCTTGGGGACTAGCGGAAACAATGAGCAGTTCTTC. The full variable domain, rest sourced from reference TRBV11-2 and TRBJ2-1, is EAGVAQSPRYKIIEKRQSVAFWCNPISGHATLYWYQQILGQGPKLLIQFQNNGVVDDSQLPKDRFSAERLKGVDSTLKIQPAKLEDSAVYLCASSLGTSGNNEQFFGPGTRLTVL.

In the case of this clone: No conserved phenylalanine or tryptophan ends this CDR3, so it is likely a read error. The chain links TRBV2 to TRBJ1-4, with a weak D call TRBD1 (5 bases). CDR1 and CDR2 (germline): SNHLY, FYNNEI. V was pared by 6 bases and J by 3 bases, with 14 bases between. This CDR3 is 15 amino acids long. CDR3 amino acids: CASSLEQESNEKLFL. The CDR3, as DNA: TGTGCCAGCAGCCTGGAACAGGAGTCTAATGAAAAACTGTTTCTT.

This chain links TRBV5-1 with TRBJ2-1; TRBD2 aligns across 10 bases. Germline loops: CDR1 SGHRS, CDR2 YFSETQ. The CDR3 contains 14 residues. V shed 9 bases, J shed 6 bases, and the junction held 9 bases outside the gene matches. DNA of the CDR3: TGCGCCAACAAAAAAAGCGGGGGGGCCAATGAGCAGTTCTTC. It translates to CANKKSGGANEQFF.